This paragraph covers one T cell receptor beta chain sequence. Its antigen is as yet unknown. The data were taken from a study of cytomegalovirus exposure and HLA in healthy donors. Study context: For the approximately 400 genotyped donors, around 76% fell within the Caucasian-associated ancestry cluster. Points from the study as a whole: For cytomegalovirus status, the classifier reportedly gave diagnoses with high specificity and sensitivity. Analysis performed later showed TCR beta chains linked to HLA being more clonally expanded than equally common others. Analysis was carried out at a later point, and it linked a missense DCLRE1C variant to TCR beta V- and J-gene trimming.

Trimming pared 1 base from V and 0 bases from J, leaving 13 bases between. Per the germline V gene, CDR1 is KGHSH and CDR2 is LQKENI. The CDR3 length is 17 residues. PCR primers comprised 60 Vbeta and 13 Jbeta primers. Data came from immunoSEQ multiplex PCR; TCRdb stores just in-frame clones and leaves some out. The sample records roughly 190,000 clones, around four fifths being singletons. Source material: PBMCs. This chain connects TRBV18 to TRBJ1-3; possible D gene TRBD1, 5 bases. The TCR sequence derives from a woman in her 50s in good health and CMV-seropositive. CDR3 DNA: TGTGCCAGCTCACCACGGGGCCTCGGTCTCTCTGGAAACACCATATATTTT. Amino acid sequence: CASSPRGLGLSGNTIYF.